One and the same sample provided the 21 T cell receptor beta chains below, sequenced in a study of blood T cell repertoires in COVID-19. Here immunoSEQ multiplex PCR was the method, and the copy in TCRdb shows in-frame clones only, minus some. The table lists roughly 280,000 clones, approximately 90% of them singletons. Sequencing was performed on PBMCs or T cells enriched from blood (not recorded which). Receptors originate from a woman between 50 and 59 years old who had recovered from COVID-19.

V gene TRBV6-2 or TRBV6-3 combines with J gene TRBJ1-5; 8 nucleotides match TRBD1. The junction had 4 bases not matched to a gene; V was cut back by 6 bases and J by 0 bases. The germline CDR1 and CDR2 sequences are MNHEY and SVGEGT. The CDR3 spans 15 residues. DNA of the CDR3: TGTGCCAGCAGCCTGGGACAGGTTAGCAATCAGCCCCAGCATTTT. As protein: CASSLGQVSNQPQHF.

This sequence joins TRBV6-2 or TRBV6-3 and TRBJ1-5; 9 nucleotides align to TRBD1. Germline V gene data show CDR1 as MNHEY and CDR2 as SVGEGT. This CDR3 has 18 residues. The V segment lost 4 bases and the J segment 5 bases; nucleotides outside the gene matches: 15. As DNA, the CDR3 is TGTGCCAGCAGTTCCTTGGGACAGGGAAGGACTGTATATCAGCCCCAGCATTTT. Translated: CASSSLGQGRTVYQPQHF.

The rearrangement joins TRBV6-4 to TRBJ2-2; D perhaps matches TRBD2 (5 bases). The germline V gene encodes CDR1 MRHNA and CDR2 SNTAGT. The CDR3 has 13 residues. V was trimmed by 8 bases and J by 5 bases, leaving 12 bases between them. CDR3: CASRSTRTGELFF. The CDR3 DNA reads TGTGCCAGCCGGTCCACTAGAACCGGGGAGCTGTTTTTT.

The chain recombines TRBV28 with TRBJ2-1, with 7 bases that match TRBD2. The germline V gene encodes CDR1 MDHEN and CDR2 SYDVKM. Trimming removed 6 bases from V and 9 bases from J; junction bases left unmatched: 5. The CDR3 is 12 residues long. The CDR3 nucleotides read TGTGCCAGCAGCAGACTAGCTCTTGAGCAGTTCTTC. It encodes CASSRLALEQFF. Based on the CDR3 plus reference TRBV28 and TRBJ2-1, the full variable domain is DVKVTQSSRYLVKRTGEKVFLECVQDMDHENMFWYRQDPGLGLRLIYFSYDVKMKEKGDIPEGYSVSREKKERFSLILESASTNQTSMYLCASSRLALEQFFGPGTRLTVL.

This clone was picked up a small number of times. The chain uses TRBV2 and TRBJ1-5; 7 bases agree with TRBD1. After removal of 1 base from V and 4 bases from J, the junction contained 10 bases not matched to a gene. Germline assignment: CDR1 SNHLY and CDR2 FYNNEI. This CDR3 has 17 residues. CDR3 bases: TGTGCCAGCAGTGAAGGTGGTACAGGGGCTCCTAATCAGCCCCAGCATTTT. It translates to CASSEGGTGAPNQPQHF.

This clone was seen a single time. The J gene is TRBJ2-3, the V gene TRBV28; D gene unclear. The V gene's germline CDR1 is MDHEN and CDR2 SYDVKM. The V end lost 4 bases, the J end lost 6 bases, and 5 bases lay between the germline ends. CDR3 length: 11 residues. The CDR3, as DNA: TGTGCCAGCAGTTCCTTCGATACGCAGTATTTT. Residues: CASSSFDTQYF.

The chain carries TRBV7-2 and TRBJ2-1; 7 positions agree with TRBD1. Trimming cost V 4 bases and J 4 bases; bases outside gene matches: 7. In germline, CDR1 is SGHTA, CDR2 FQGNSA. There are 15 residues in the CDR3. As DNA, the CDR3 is TGTGCCAGCAGCTCTACAGGGGCCCCGTACAATGAGCAGTTCTTC. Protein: CASSSTGAPYNEQFF.

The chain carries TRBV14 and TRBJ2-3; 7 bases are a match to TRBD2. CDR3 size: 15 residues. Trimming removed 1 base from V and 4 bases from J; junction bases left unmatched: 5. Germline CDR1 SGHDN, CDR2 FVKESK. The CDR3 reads CASSQVPRGADTQYF. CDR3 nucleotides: TGTGCCAGCAGCCAAGTCCCCCGGGGGGCAGATACGCAGTATTTT.

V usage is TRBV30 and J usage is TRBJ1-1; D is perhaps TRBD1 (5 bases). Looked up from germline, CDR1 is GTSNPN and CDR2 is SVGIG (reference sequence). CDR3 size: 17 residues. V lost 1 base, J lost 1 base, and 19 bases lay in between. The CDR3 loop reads CAWSGIQAREGNTEAFF. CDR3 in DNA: TGTGCCTGGAGTGGGATACAGGCCAGGGAAGGGAACACTGAAGCTTTCTTT.

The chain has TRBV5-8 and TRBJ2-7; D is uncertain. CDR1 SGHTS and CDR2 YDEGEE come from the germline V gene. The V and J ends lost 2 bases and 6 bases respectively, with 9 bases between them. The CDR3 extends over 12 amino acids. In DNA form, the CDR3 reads TGTGCCAGCAGCTTCTTAACAGCCGAGCAGTACTTC. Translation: CASSFLTAEQYF.

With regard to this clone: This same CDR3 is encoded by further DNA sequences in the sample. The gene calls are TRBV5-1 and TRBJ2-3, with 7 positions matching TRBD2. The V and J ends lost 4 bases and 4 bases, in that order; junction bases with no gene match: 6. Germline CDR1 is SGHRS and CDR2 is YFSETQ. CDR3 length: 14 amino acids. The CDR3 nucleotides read TGCGCCAGCAGCCTAGGACTAGAGGCAGATACGCAGTATTTT. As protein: CASSLGLEADTQYF.

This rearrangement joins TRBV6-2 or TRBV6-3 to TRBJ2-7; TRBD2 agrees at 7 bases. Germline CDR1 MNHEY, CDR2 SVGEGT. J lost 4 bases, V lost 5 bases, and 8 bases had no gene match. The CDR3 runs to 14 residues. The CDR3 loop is CASSRRAGTYEQYF. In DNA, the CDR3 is TGTGCCAGCAGTCGAAGAGCGGGAACATACGAGCAGTACTTC.

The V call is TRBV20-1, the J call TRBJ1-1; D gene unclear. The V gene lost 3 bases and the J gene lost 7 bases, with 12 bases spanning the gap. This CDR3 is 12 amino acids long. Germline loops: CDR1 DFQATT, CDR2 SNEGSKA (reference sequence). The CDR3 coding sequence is TGCAGTGCTAGTTTCGGTGCACTTGAAGCTTTCTTT. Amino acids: CSASFGALEAFF.

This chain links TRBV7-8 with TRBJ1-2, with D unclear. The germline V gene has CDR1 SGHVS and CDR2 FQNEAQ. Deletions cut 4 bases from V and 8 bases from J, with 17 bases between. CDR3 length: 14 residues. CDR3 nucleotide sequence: TGTGCCAGCAGCTCAAAAGGAGGGCAGCGGGGCTACACCTTC. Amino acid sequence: CASSSKGGQRGYTF.

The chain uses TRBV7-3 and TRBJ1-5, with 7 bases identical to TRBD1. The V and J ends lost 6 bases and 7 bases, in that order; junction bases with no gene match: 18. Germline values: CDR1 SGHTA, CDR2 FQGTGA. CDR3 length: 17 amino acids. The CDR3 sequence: CASRQRQGCDAGQPQHF. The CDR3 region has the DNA TGTGCCAGCAGACAGAGACAGGGTTGTGACGCGGGCCAGCCCCAGCATTTT.

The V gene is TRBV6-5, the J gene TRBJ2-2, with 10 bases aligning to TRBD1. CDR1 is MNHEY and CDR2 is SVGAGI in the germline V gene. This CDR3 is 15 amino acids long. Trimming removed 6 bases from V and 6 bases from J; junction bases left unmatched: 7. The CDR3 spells CASSGTGASSGELFF. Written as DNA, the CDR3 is TGTGCCAGCAGCGGGACAGGGGCGAGTTCCGGGGAGCTGTTTTTT.

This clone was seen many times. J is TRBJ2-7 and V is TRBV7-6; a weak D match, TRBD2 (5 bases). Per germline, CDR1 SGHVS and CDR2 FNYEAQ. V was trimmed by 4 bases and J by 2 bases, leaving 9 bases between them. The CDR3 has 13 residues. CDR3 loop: CASSSDGTYEQYF. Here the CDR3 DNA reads TGTGCCAGCAGCTCGGACGGGACCTACGAGCAGTACTTC. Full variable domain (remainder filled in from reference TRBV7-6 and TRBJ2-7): GAGVSQSPRYKVTKRGQDVALRCDPISGHVSLYWYRQALGQGPEFLTYFNYEAQQDKSGLPNDRFSAERPEGSISTLTIQRTEQRDSAMYRCASSSDGTYEQYFGPGTRLTVT.

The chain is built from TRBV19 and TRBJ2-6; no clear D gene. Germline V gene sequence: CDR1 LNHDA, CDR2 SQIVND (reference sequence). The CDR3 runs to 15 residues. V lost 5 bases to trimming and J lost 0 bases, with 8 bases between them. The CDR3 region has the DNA TGTGCCAGTAGTGCAGGAAACTCTGGGGCCAACGTCCTGACTTTC. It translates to CASSAGNSGANVLTF.

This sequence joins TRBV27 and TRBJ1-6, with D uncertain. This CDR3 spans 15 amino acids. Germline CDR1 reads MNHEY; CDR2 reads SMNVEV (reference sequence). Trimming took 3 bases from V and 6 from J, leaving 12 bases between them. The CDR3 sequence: CASSFSASANSPLHF. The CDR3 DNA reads TGTGCCAGCAGTTTCTCTGCCAGCGCTAATTCACCCCTCCACTTT.

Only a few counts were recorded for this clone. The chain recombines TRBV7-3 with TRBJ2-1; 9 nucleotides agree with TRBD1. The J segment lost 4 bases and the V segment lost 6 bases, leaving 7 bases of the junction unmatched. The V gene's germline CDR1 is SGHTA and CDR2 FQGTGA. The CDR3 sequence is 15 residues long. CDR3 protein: CASRGTGGPYNEQFF. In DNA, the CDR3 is TGTGCCAGCAGGGGCACAGGGGGCCCTTACAATGAGCAGTTCTTC. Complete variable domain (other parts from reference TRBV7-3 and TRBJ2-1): GAGVSQTPSNKVTEKGKYVELRCDPISGHTALYWYRQSLGQGPEFLIYFQGTGAADDSGLPNDRFFAVRPEGSVSTLKIQRTERGDSAVYLCASRGTGGPYNEQFFGPGTRLTVL.

The CDR3 DNA reads as TGTGCCAGCAGCCTAACTACAGGGATCTATGGCTACACCTTC. Translation gives CASSLTTGIYGYTF. The chain couples TRBV3-1 (or the pseudogene TRBV3-2) to TRBJ1-2; TRBD1 is a possible D gene (6 bases). This CDR3 spans 14 amino acids. The germline CDR1 and CDR2 sequences are LGHDT and YNNKEL (reference sequence). V was cut by 4 bases and J by 4 bases, with 13 bases left in between.